Listed below are T cell receptor beta chains from one sample, sequenced in a study of cytomegalovirus exposure and HLA in healthy donors. Sequencing was performed with immunoSEQ multiplex PCR; in TCRdb, only in-frame clones are kept and a portion is missing. This table has about 190,000 clones, 75% to 85% appearing once. The source material was PBMCs. The receptors here all came from a woman under 40 in good health and CMV-seropositive. Both conserved end residues are part of each CDR3. The D gene is left open where the match is weak. Clone size, where shown, is once, few, many, or a class for clones that have expanded.

d_gene: .
v_gene: TRBV5-1
len: 18
j_gene: TRBJ2-2
abundance: once
CDR3aa: CASSRPGGGDRAIEWLFF
CDR3nt: TGCGCCAGCAGCCGCCCGGGCGGAGGGGATAGGGCGATTGAATGGCTGTTTTTT

d_gene: .
v_gene: TRBV6-4
len: 14
j_gene: TRBJ2-1
abundance: .
CDR3aa: CASSDSPGINEQFF
CDR3nt: TGTGCCAGCAGTGACTCTCCGGGGATCAATGAGCAGTTCTTC

d_gene: TRBD1
v_gene: TRBV28
len: 16
j_gene: TRBJ1-5
abundance: .
CDR3aa: CASSYHRGPGNQPQHF
CDR3nt: TGTGCCAGCAGTTATCACAGGGGCCCAGGGAATCAGCCCCAGCATTTT

d_gene: .
v_gene: TRBV7-9
len: 15
j_gene: TRBJ2-7
abundance: .
CDR3aa: CASSLEAGAWYEQYF
CDR3nt: TGTGCCAGCAGCTTAGAGGCAGGGGCATGGTACGAGCAGTACTTC

d_gene: .
v_gene: TRBV30
len: 13
j_gene: TRBJ2-1
abundance: .
CDR3aa: CAWSVRRRDGQFF
CDR3nt: TGTGCCTGGAGTGTAAGGCGGCGGGACGGGCAGTTCTTC

d_gene: .
v_gene: TRBV27
len: 11
j_gene: TRBJ2-1
abundance: .
CDR3aa: CASSEYNEQFF
CDR3nt: TGTGCCAGCAGTGAGTACAATGAGCAGTTCTTC

d_gene: .
v_gene: TRBV7-8
len: 12
j_gene: TRBJ1-5
abundance: .
CDR3aa: CASSLTGQPQHF
CDR3nt: TGTGCCAGCAGCTTAACAGGTCAGCCCCAGCATTTT

d_gene: TRBD1
v_gene: TRBV28
len: 15
j_gene: TRBJ1-5
abundance: .
CDR3aa: CASSLRDRGNQPQHF
CDR3nt: TGTGCCAGCAGTCTCCGGGACAGGGGGAATCAGCCCCAGCATTTT

d_gene: TRBD2
v_gene: TRBV28
len: 15
j_gene: TRBJ2-3
abundance: few
CDR3aa: CASVGASGGPSTQYF
CDR3nt: TGTGCCAGCGTCGGGGCTAGCGGGGGCCCGAGCACGCAGTATTTT

d_gene: TRBD1
v_gene: TRBV10-1
len: 12
j_gene: TRBJ2-7
abundance: .
CDR3aa: CASSAGTGRLDF
CDR3nt: TGCGCCAGCAGTGCCGGGACAGGGAGATTGGACTTC

d_gene: .
v_gene: TRBV7-9
len: 17
j_gene: TRBJ2-1
abundance: .
CDR3aa: CASSLVPPPSSYNEQFF
CDR3nt: TGTGCCAGCAGCTTAGTGCCACCGCCGAGCTCCTACAATGAGCAGTTCTTC

d_gene: TRBD2
v_gene: TRBV2
len: 14
j_gene: TRBJ2-7
abundance: .
CDR3aa: CASSLTSGVYEQYF
CDR3nt: TGTGCCAGCAGTTTGACTAGCGGGGTTTACGAGCAGTACTTC

d_gene: .
v_gene: TRBV21-1
len: 17
j_gene: TRBJ1-2
abundance: .
CDR3aa: CASSSPRGGASSYGYTF
CDR3nt: TGTGCCAGCAGCAGTCCCAGGGGAGGGGCTTCTAGCTATGGCTACACCTTC

d_gene: TRBD1
v_gene: TRBV4-1
len: 16
j_gene: TRBJ2-7
abundance: .
CDR3aa: CASSQDDGTATYEQYF
CDR3nt: TGCGCCAGCAGCCAAGACGATGGGACAGCCACCTACGAGCAGTACTTC

d_gene: TRBD1
v_gene: TRBV5-1
len: 14
j_gene: TRBJ2-5
abundance: .
CDR3aa: CASSLQGGGETQYF
CDR3nt: TGCGCCAGCAGCTTACAGGGGGGCGGAGAGACCCAGTACTTC

d_gene: TRBD1
v_gene: TRBV19
len: 14
j_gene: TRBJ2-7
abundance: .
CDR3aa: CASSIGQGVYEQYF
CDR3nt: TGTGCCAGTAGTATCGGGCAGGGGGTTTACGAGCAGTACTTC

d_gene: TRBD1
v_gene: TRBV7-9
len: 13
j_gene: TRBJ1-2
abundance: .
CDR3aa: CSSSLDRPYGYTF
CDR3nt: TGTTCCAGCAGTTTGGACAGGCCCTATGGCTACACCTTC

d_gene: .
v_gene: TRBV5-4
len: 14
j_gene: TRBJ2-1
abundance: .
CDR3aa: CASSFAGTRNEQFF
CDR3nt: TGTGCCAGCAGCTTTGCGGGGACCCGCAATGAGCAGTTCTTC

d_gene: .
v_gene: TRBV27
len: 15
j_gene: TRBJ1-2
abundance: .
CDR3aa: CASRTSGDAIYGYTF
CDR3nt: TGTGCCAGCAGAACATCAGGGGATGCCATTTATGGCTACACCTTC

d_gene: TRBD2
v_gene: TRBV11-3
len: 15
j_gene: TRBJ2-2
abundance: once
CDR3aa: CASSFSGANTGELFF
CDR3nt: TGTGCCAGCAGCTTCAGCGGGGCTAACACCGGGGAGCTGTTTTTT

d_gene: .
v_gene: TRBV6-1
len: 13
j_gene: TRBJ2-1
abundance: .
CDR3aa: CASSVKGAEEQFF
CDR3nt: TGTGCCAGCAGTGTGAAAGGGGCTGAAGAGCAGTTCTTC

d_gene: TRBD2
v_gene: TRBV7-9
len: 16
j_gene: TRBJ2-5
abundance: .
CDR3aa: CASSTETSGLQETQYF
CDR3nt: TGTGCCAGCAGCACCGAGACTAGCGGGTTACAAGAGACCCAGTACTTC

d_gene: .
v_gene: TRBV15
len: 16
j_gene: TRBJ1-4
abundance: .
CDR3aa: CATSRDSSATGEKLFF
CDR3nt: TGTGCCACCAGCAGAGACTCCTCTGCGACTGGGGAAAAACTGTTTTTT